This entry is about one T cell receptor (beta chain). The data were obtained in a study of shared T cell receptors in the human thymus. Clones were read by immunoSEQ multiplex PCR, and TCRdb kept only the in-frame ones, dropping some. The sample lists fewer than 700,000 clones; approximately 90% were seen once. CDR1 MNHEY and CDR2 SMNVEV come from the germline V gene (reference sequence). Losses at the gene ends were 4 bases for V and 4 bases for J; bases not matched to a gene: 20. The CDR3 length is 20 residues. This sample also belongs to another study, concerning human thymus T cells.

The clonotype comes from a boy younger than two with a congenital heart defect. The sample comprised thymocytes. The chain is built from TRBV27 and TRBJ2-2; 8 bases fit TRBD1. The CDR3 region is CASSSTPPGTGWVGTGELFF. CDR3 DNA: TGTGCCAGCAGTTCCACCCCTCCTGGGACAGGCTGGGTGGGCACCGGGGAGCTGTTTTTT.